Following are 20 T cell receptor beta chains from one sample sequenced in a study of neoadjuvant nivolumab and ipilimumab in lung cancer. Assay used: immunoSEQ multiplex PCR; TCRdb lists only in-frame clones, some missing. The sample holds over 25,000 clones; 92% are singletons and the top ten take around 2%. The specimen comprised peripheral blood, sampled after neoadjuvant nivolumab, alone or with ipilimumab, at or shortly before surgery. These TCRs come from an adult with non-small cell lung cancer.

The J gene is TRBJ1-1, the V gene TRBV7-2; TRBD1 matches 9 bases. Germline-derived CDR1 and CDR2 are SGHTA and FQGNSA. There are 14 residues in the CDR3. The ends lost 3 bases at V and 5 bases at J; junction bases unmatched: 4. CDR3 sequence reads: CASSFLTGGTEAFF. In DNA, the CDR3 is TGTGCCAGCAGCTTTTTGACAGGGGGTACTGAAGCTTTCTTT.

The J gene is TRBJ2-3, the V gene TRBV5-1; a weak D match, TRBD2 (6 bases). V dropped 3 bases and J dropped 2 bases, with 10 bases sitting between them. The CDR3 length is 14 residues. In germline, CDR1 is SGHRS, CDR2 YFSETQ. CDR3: CASSSGLDTDTQYF. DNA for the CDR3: TGCGCCAGCAGCTCGGGACTCGACACAGATACGCAGTATTTT. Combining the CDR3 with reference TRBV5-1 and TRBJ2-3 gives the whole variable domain KAGVTQTPRYLIKTRGQQVTLSCSPISGHRSVSWYQQTPGQGLQFLFEYFSETQRNKGNFPGRFSGRQFSNSRSEMNVSTLELGDSALYLCASSSGLDTDTQYFGPGTRLTVL.

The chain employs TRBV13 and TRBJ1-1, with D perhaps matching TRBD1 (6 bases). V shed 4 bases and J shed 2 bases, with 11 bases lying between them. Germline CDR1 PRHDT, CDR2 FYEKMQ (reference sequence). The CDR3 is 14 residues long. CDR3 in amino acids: CASSSRQVNTEAFF. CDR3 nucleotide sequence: TGTGCCAGCAGCTCCCGACAGGTCAACACTGAAGCTTTCTTT.

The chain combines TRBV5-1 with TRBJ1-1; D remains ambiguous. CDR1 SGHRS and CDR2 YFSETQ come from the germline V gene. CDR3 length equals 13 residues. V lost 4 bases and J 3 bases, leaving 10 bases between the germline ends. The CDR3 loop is CASSLPSHTEAFF. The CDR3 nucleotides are TGCGCCAGCAGCCTACCCTCACACACTGAAGCTTTCTTT.

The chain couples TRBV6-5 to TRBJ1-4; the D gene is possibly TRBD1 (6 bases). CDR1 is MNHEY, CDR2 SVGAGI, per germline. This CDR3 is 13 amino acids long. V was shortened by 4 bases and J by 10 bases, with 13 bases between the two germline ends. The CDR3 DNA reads TGTGCCAGCAGTTGGAAGGGGGGAGGAAAACTGTTTTTT. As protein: CASSWKGGGKLFF.

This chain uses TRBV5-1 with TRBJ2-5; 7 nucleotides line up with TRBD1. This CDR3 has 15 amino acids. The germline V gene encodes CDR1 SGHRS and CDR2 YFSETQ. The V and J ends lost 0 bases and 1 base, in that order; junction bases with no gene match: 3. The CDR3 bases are TGCGCCAGCAGCTTGGCGACAGGGCCCCAAGAGACCCAGTACTTC. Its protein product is CASSLATGPQETQYF.

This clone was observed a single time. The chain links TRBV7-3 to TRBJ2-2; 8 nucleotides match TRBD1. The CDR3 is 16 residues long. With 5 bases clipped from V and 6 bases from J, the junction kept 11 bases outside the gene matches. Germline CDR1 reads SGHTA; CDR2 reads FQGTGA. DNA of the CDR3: TGTGCCAGCAGCCGACCGGGACAGGACCTCCCCGGGGAGCTGTTTTTT. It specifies CASSRPGQDLPGELFF.

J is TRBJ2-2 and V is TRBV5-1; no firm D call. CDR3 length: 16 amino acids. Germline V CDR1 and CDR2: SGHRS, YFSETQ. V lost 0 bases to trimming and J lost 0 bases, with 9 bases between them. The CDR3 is CASSLVVRTNTGELFF. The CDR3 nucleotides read TGCGCCAGCAGCTTGGTTGTCAGGACGAACACCGGGGAGCTGTTTTTT.

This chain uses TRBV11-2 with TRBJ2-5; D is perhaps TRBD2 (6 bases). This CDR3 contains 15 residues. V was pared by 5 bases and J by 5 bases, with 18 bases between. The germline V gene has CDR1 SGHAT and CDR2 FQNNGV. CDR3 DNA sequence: TGTGCCAGCAGCCCGCAAGGAGGGGAAGGGGAGACCCAGTACTTC. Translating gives CASSPQGGEGETQYF. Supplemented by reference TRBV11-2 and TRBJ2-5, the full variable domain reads EAGVAQSPRYKIIEKRQSVAFWCNPISGHATLYWYQQILGQGPKLLIQFQNNGVVDDSQLPKDRFSAERLKGVDSTLKIQPAKLEDSAVYLCASSPQGGEGETQYFGPGTRLLVL.

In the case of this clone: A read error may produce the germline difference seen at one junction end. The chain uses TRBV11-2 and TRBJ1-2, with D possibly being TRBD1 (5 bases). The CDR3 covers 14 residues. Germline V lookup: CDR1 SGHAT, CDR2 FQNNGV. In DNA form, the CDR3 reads TGTGCCAGCAGCGCCCGACAGATTGGTTTAAATGGAGCCTTC. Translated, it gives CASSARQIGLNGAF.

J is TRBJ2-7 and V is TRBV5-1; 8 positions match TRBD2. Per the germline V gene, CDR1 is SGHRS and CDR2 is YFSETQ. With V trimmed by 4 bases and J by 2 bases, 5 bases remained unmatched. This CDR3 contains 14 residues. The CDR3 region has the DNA TGCGCCAGCAGCCCGGGGGGGGATACCTACGAGCAGTACTTC. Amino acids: CASSPGGDTYEQYF. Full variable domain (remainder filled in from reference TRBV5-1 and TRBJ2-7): KAGVTQTPRYLIKTRGQQVTLSCSPISGHRSVSWYQQTPGQGLQFLFEYFSETQRNKGNFPGRFSGRQFSNSRSEMNVSTLELGDSALYLCASSPGGDTYEQYFGPGTRLTVT.

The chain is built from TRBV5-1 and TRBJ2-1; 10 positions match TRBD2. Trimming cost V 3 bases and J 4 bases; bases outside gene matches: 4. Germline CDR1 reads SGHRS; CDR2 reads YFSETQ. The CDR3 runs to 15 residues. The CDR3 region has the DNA TGCGCCAGCAGCTCGTGGACTAGCGGTTACAATGAGCAGTTCTTC. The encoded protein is CASSSWTSGYNEQFF.

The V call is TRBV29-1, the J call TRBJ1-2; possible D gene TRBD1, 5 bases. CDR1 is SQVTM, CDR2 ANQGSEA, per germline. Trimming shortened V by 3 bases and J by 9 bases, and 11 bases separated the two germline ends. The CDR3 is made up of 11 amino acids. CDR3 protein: CSVEGGKSYTF. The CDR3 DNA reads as TGCAGCGTTGAGGGGGGGAAGAGCTACACCTTC.

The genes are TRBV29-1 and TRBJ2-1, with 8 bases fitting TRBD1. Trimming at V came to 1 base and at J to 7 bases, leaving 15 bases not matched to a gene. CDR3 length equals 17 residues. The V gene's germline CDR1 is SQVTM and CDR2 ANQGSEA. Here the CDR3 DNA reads TGCAGCGTTGAAGGAGGAGCCCGGGACAGGTTAATGAATGAGCAGTTCTTC. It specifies CSVEGGARDRLMNEQFF.

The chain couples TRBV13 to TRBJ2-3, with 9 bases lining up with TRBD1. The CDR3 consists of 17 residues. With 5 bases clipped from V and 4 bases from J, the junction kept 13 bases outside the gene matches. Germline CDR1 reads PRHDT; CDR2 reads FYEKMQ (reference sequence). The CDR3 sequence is CASSPAPGQGGADTQYF. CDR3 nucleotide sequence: TGTGCCAGCAGCCCGGCGCCGGGACAGGGTGGTGCAGATACGCAGTATTTT.

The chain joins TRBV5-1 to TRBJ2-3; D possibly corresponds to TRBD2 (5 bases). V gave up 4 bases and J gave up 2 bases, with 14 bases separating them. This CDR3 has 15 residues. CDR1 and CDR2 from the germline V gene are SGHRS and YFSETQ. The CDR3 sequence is CASSTGGTVTDTQYF. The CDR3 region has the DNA TGCGCCAGCAGCACCGGAGGAACAGTCACAGATACGCAGTATTTT.

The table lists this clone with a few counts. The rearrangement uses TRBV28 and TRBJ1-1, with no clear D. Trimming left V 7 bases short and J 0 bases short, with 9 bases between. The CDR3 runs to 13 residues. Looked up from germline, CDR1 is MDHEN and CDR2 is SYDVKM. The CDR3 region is CASNGQMNTEAFF. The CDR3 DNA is TGTGCCAGCAACGGGCAGATGAACACTGAAGCTTTCTTT.

The CDR3 spells CAIQQGSNQPQHF. As DNA, the CDR3 is TGTGCCATTCAACAGGGGAGCAATCAGCCCCAGCATTTT. The chain has TRBV6-1 and TRBJ1-5, with TRBD1 matching 7 bases. The J segment lost 1 base and the V segment lost 10 bases, leaving 4 bases of the junction unmatched. The CDR3 spans 13 residues. Germline values: CDR1 MNHNS, CDR2 SASEGT.

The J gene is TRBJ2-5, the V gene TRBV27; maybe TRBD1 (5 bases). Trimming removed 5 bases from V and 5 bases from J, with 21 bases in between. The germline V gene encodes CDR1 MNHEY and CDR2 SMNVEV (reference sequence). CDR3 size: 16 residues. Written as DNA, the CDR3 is TGTGCCAGCAGTCCCCAAGGGGTATCCTCTTGGGAGACCCAGTACTTC. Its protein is CASSPQGVSSWETQYF.

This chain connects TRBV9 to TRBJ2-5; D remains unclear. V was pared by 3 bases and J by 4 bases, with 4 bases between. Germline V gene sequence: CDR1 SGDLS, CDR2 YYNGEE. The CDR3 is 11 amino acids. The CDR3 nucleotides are TGTGCCAGCAGCGCAGGAGAGACCCAGTACTTC. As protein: CASSAGETQYF.